This T cell receptor beta chain was sequenced for a study of cytomegalovirus exposure and HLA in healthy donors. Study conclusions and caveats: About 90% or about 30% of the time was how often most TCR beta V segments were productive, according to an earlier analysis.

The CDR3 is made up of 17 amino acids. PCR involved 60 Vbeta and 13 Jbeta primers. Sequencing used immunoSEQ multiplex PCR; TCRdb keeps in-frame clones, though not all of them. The sample records about 150,000 clones, around 79% being singletons. Healthy donors of bone marrow made up the group. As to this clone: Its antigen is unidentified.

The rearrangement links TRBV1 to TRBJ2-1; the table's D gene call, TRBD2, was not cross checked with the DNA. TRBV1 is a documented pseudogene. The TCR comes from a man aged 25-40 years in good health and CMV-seropositive. Sequencing was done on a sample of PBMCs. This CDR3 is CTSSQDERLMLDNEQFF. The CDR3 region has the DNA TGCACCAGCAGCCAAGACGAGAGACTCATGCTGGACAATGAGCAGTTCTTC.